The TCR beta chain described here comes from a study of cytomegalovirus exposure and HLA in healthy donors. Overall study results and limits: The study recorded 150 to 200 TCR beta chains that were cytomegalovirus-associated. The tendency of first-cohort TCR clusters to co-occur in the 95 to 150 validation repertoires was the finding of a later analysis.

Per the germline V gene, CDR1 is MGHRA and CDR2 is YSYEKL. Unmatched junction bases numbered 0, after V lost 3 bases and J lost 7 bases. The CDR3 extends over 13 amino acids. As for this clone: Its target is unknown.

Generated by immunoSEQ multiplex PCR, the TCRdb table keeps only in-frame clones and is missing some. The repertoire has 100,000 to 150,000 clones, roughly 87% of them found once; the top ten carry roughly 1.2%. It was the approximately 130-subject validation cohort, separate from the approximately 700-subject first cohort, to which the donors belonged. The V call is TRBV4-1, the J call TRBJ1-6; 7 bases are shared with TRBD1. The receptor was derived from a woman between 18 and 29 years old in good health and CMV-seronegative. Sequenced sample: PBMCs. CDR3: CASSQDRNSPLHF. The CDR3 bases are TGCGCCAGCAGCCAGGACAGGAATTCACCCCTCCACTTT.